The 28 T cell receptor beta chains below were found in one sample sequenced in a study of cytomegalovirus exposure and HLA in healthy donors. Amplification used 60 Vbeta primers and 13 Jbeta primers. Sequenced by immunoSEQ multiplex PCR; TCRdb stores in-frame clones only, minus some. Here the sample spans roughly 190,000 clones, just over 75% being singletons. The sample consisted of PBMCs. The receptors shown here come from a woman aged 25-40 years in good health and CMV-seropositive.

This clone was counted only a few times. The chain has TRBV20-1 and TRBJ2-7; D call uncertain. V dropped 6 bases and J dropped 5 bases, with 11 bases sitting between them. Per germline, CDR1 DFQATT and CDR2 SNEGSKA (reference sequence). The CDR3 sequence is 11 residues long. Written as DNA, the CDR3 is TGCAGTGCCCAGACTCGGGACGAGCAGTACTTC. Protein sequence: CSAQTRDEQYF.

The rearrangement uses TRBV7-9 and TRBJ2-2; 7 bases fit TRBD2. The J segment lost 6 bases and the V segment lost 4 bases, leaving 14 bases of the junction unmatched. The length of the CDR3 is 17 residues. Per the germline V gene, CDR1 is SEHNR and CDR2 is FQNEAQ (reference sequence). The CDR3 bases are TGTGCCAGCAGCTCGGGACTGCGGGGGACGTTTTCCGGGGAGCTGTTTTTT. Its protein is CASSSGLRGTFSGELFF.

The count of this clone is one. This chain uses TRBV7-2 with TRBJ1-2, with 9 bases that match TRBD1. The CDR3 is made up of 15 amino acids. CDR1 SGHTA and CDR2 FQGNSA come from the germline V gene. Trimming removed 4 bases from V and 4 bases from J; junction bases left unmatched: 7. Written as DNA, the CDR3 is TGTGCCAGCAGCTCCCGGGACAGGGTGTTCTATGGCTACACCTTC. Its protein is CASSSRDRVFYGYTF. The full variable domain, in which reference TRBV7-2 and TRBJ1-2 provide the parts outside the CDR3, is GAGVSQSPSNKVTEKGKDVELRCDPISGHTALYWYRQSLGQGLEFLIYFQGNSAPDKSGLPSDRFSAERTGGSVSTLTIQRTQQEDSAVYLCASSSRDRVFYGYTFGSGTRLTVV.

V and J are TRBV7-9 and TRBJ1-4; a possible D gene is TRBD1 (5 bases). This CDR3 region has 15 residues. Trimming removed 1 base from V and 3 bases from J, with 9 bases in between. CDR1 is SEHNR and CDR2 is FQNEAQ in the germline V gene (reference sequence). The CDR3 spells CASSLGTGPNEKLFF. CDR3 bases: TGTGCCAGCAGCTTAGGAACAGGCCCTAATGAAAAACTGTTTTTT.

The rearrangement joins TRBV5-1 to TRBJ1-2; D is perhaps TRBD1 (6 bases). The CDR3 loop spans 14 amino acids. Germline lookup yields CDR1 SGHRS and CDR2 YFSETQ. V was shortened by 5 bases and J by 6 bases, with 17 bases between the two germline ends. CDR3 region: CASRIRGLDDGYTF. CDR3 in DNA: TGCGCCAGCAGGATCAGGGGTTTAGACGATGGCTACACCTTC. The full variable domain, its missing parts supplied by reference TRBV5-1 and TRBJ1-2, is KAGVTQTPRYLIKTRGQQVTLSCSPISGHRSVSWYQQTPGQGLQFLFEYFSETQRNKGNFPGRFSGRQFSNSRSEMNVSTLELGDSALYLCASRIRGLDDGYTFGSGTRLTVV.

The chain is built from TRBV5-4 and TRBJ2-1; D possibly corresponds to TRBD2 (6 bases). Germline V gene sequence: CDR1 SGHNT, CDR2 YYREEE (reference sequence). The V end lost 2 bases, the J end lost 0 bases, and 9 bases lay between the germline ends. The CDR3 contains 15 residues. The CDR3 coding sequence is TGTGCCAGCAGCTTCGGGGGTCCCTCCTACAATGAGCAGTTCTTC. Its protein is CASSFGGPSYNEQFF.

A single count supports this clone. The chain links TRBV5-6 to TRBJ1-2, with 8 bases that match TRBD1. The CDR3 is 15 residues long. With V trimmed by 5 bases and J by 6 bases, 12 bases remained unmatched. The germline V gene encodes CDR1 SGHDT and CDR2 YYEEEE. The CDR3 bases are TGTGCCAGCAGTTCCAGGACAGGGTACTTGGATGGCTACACCTTC. Amino acid sequence: CASSSRTGYLDGYTF.

V usage is TRBV30 and J usage is TRBJ2-3; a weak D match, TRBD2 (6 bases). Trimming removed 3 bases at V and 3 bases at J, with 22 bases between. Germline V gene data show CDR1 as GTSNPN and CDR2 as SVGIG (reference sequence). The CDR3 covers 17 residues. The CDR3 bases are TGTGCCTGGAGCGCCGGGATGTCGGGCGGGATTACAGATACGCAGTATTTT. Its translation: CAWSAGMSGGITDTQYF.

The chain joins TRBV27 to TRBJ1-6, with D tentatively TRBD1 (6 bases). V lost 2 bases and J lost 9, with 14 bases in between. The CDR3 totals 15 residues. Germline V gene sequence: CDR1 MNHEY, CDR2 SMNVEV (reference sequence). The CDR3 DNA is TGTGCCAGCAGTTTAGGGGGCGTGATGGGTTCACCCCTCCACTTT. It translates to CASSLGGVMGSPLHF.

This chain links TRBV28 with TRBJ2-4, with 10 bases fitting TRBD1. The germline V gene has CDR1 MDHEN and CDR2 SYDVKM. This CDR3 spans 12 amino acids. V lost 6 bases and J lost 16; bases outside the gene matches: 9. The DNA of the CDR3 is TGTGCCAGCAGATACGACAGGGGGCAACAATACTTC. This sequence encodes CASRYDRGQQYF.

In its sample, this clone was seen a few times. This chain joins TRBV15 and TRBJ1-2; 7 nucleotides agree with TRBD1. V lost 5 bases to trimming and J lost 4 bases; unmatched junction nucleotides: 13. The CDR3 is 16 residues long. Looked up from germline, CDR1 is LNHNV and CDR2 is YYDKDF (reference sequence). The CDR3 bases are TGTGCCACCAGCCTCCTAGGACAGGAAAACGTCTATGGCTACACCTTC. Its translation is CATSLLGQENVYGYTF. Full variable domain (remainder filled in from reference TRBV15 and TRBJ1-2): DAMVIQNPRYQVTQFGKPVTLSCSQTLNHNVMYWYQQKSSQAPKLLFHYYDKDFNNEADTPDNFQSRRPNTSFCFLDIRSPGLGDTAMYLCATSLLGQENVYGYTFGSGTRLTVV.

The gene calls are TRBV28 and TRBJ1-4, with TRBD1 identical over 7 bases. The CDR3 runs to 17 residues. V trimming: 4 bases; J trimming: 0 bases; junction bases outside the gene matches: 8. Germline values: CDR1 MDHEN, CDR2 SYDVKM. CDR3 protein: CASSYNRGAATNEKLFF. The CDR3 DNA is TGTGCCAGCAGTTATAACAGGGGAGCGGCAACTAATGAAAAACTGTTTTTT.

Here the CDR3 reads CASSQGKLLRGYEKLFF. CDR3 DNA: TGCGCCAGCAGCCAAGGGAAGTTATTGAGAGGCTATGAAAAACTGTTTTTT. This rearrangement joins TRBV4-3 to TRBJ1-4; D ambiguous. The V and J ends lost 1 base and 6 bases respectively, with 18 bases between them. CDR3 length: 17 residues. Per germline, CDR1 LGHNA and CDR2 YSLEER.

This clone was seen a single time. The V gene is TRBV19, the J gene TRBJ2-7; the D gene is possibly TRBD2 (6 bases). Germline CDR1 LNHDA, CDR2 SQIVND (reference sequence). V lost 6 bases and J 3 bases, leaving 18 bases between the germline ends. The CDR3 has 15 residues. CDR3 sequence reads: CASRRGSGRSYEQYF. The CDR3, as DNA: TGTGCCAGTAGACGGGGCTCTGGGAGGAGCTACGAGCAGTACTTC.

The rearrangement links TRBV11-2 to TRBJ2-5, with unresolved D. The ends were cut back, 0 bases at V and 9 bases at J, with 26 bases in the middle. Germline-derived CDR1 and CDR2 are SGHAT and FQNNGV. CDR3 size: 18 residues. CDR3 in amino acids: CASSLEPGRVYVRSAQYF. As DNA, the CDR3 is TGTGCCAGCAGCTTAGAACCGGGTCGCGTATATGTAAGATCGGCCCAGTACTTC.

The V and J genes are TRBV15 and TRBJ1-5, with TRBD1 matching over 10 bases. V lost 0 bases to trimming and J lost 5 bases; unmatched junction nucleotides: 4. The CDR3 spans 16 residues. Germline V CDR1 and CDR2: LNHNV, YYDKDF (reference sequence). The CDR3 protein is CATSRDLDRGDQPQHF. DNA for the CDR3: TGTGCCACCAGCAGAGACCTGGACAGGGGGGATCAGCCCCAGCATTTT.

The chain is built from TRBV5-8 and TRBJ1-2; 8 positions match TRBD1. V was clipped by 0 bases and J by 3 bases; unmatched bases: 1. The V gene's germline CDR1 is SGHTS and CDR2 YDEGEE. The CDR3 extends over 14 amino acids. The DNA for the CDR3 is TGTGCCAGCAGCTTGGGGACAGGGTACTATGGCTACACCTTC. The encoded protein is CASSLGTGYYGYTF.

The chain combines TRBV6-6 with TRBJ1-2, with 8 bases matching TRBD1. The germline V gene has CDR1 MNHNY and CDR2 SVGAGI (reference sequence). The CDR3 sequence is 14 residues long. The V segment lost 7 bases and the J segment 4 bases; nucleotides outside the gene matches: 8. The DNA of the CDR3 is TGTGCCAGCAACCGGGACAGGCTTCTCTATGGCTACACCTTC. It translates to CASNRDRLLYGYTF.

The CDR3 DNA reads as TGCGCCAGCAGCTTGGATCCTGCGGCTCTCACTGAAGCTTTCTTT. Translation: CASSLDPAALTEAFF. The chain combines TRBV5-1 with TRBJ1-1; D remains ambiguous. The CDR3 covers 15 residues. CDR1 and CDR2 from the germline V gene are SGHRS and YFSETQ. The V end was cut by 0 bases, the J end by 4 bases, with 13 bases between.

This clone has a single count. The rearrangement uses TRBV7-8 and TRBJ2-7; 8 nucleotides match TRBD2. Germline V gene sequence: CDR1 SGHVS, CDR2 FQNEAQ. This CDR3 contains 14 residues. J was trimmed by 2 bases and V by 2 bases; bases with no gene match: 2. The CDR3 region is CASSLTAGAYEQYF. In DNA, the CDR3 is TGTGCCAGCAGCTTAACAGCGGGGGCCTACGAGCAGTACTTC.

Written as DNA, the CDR3 is TGTGCCAGCAGCGTGTTCGACAGGGCTCCTGGGGCCAACGTCCTGACTTTC. Encoded protein: CASSVFDRAPGANVLTF. V usage is TRBV9 and J usage is TRBJ2-6; 7 bases agree with TRBD1. The CDR3 totals 17 residues. Germline trimming cut 2 bases from V and 2 bases from J; bases unmatched to any gene: 7. CDR1 is SGDLS, CDR2 YYNGEE, per germline.

The J gene is TRBJ2-1, the V gene TRBV5-1; TRBD2 is a possible D gene (6 bases). This CDR3 is 15 amino acids long. The germline CDR1 and CDR2 sequences are SGHRS and YFSETQ. Trimming removed 0 bases at V and 3 bases at J, with 10 bases between. The chain's CDR3 is CASSLGGGLYNEQFF. CDR3 nucleotide sequence: TGCGCCAGCAGCTTGGGTGGGGGACTCTACAATGAGCAGTTCTTC. Filled out from reference TRBV5-1 and TRBJ2-1, the complete variable domain reads KAGVTQTPRYLIKTRGQQVTLSCSPISGHRSVSWYQQTPGQGLQFLFEYFSETQRNKGNFPGRFSGRQFSNSRSEMNVSTLELGDSALYLCASSLGGGLYNEQFFGPGTRLTVL.

Ten or more counts support this clone. The chain's CDR3 is CASSRQAPGNTEAFF. The CDR3 DNA is TGTGCCAGCAGCCGACAGGCCCCGGGGAACACTGAAGCTTTCTTT. The chain carries TRBV5-4 and TRBJ1-1; D may be TRBD1 (6 bases). The CDR3 has 15 residues. V dropped 4 bases and J dropped 1 base, with 14 bases sitting between them. CDR1 and CDR2 from the germline V gene are SGHNT and YYREEE (reference sequence).

V is TRBV5-1 and J is TRBJ2-5, with 8 bases matching TRBD2. The J call may be wrong; the DNA end is better matched by TRBJ2-7. The CDR3 runs to 14 residues. The germline V gene encodes CDR1 SGHRS and CDR2 YFSETQ. The CDR3 DNA follows: TGCGCCAGCAGCTTGGTCAGCGGGAGCTACGAGCAGTACTTC. This translates into CASSLVSGSYEQYF.

The chain carries TRBV5-6 and TRBJ1-4, with D possibly matching TRBD1 (6 bases). The CDR3 contains 14 residues. V lost 4 bases and J 8 bases, leaving 15 bases between the germline ends. CDR1 and CDR2 (germline): SGHDT, YYEEEE. The CDR3 DNA follows: TGTGCCAGCAGCCCAGGGGCACTAAAGGAAAAACTGTTTTTT. This encodes CASSPGALKEKLFF.

The V and J genes are TRBV5-1 and TRBJ2-3; D is perhaps TRBD1 (5 bases). Trimming took off 4 bases at V and 0 bases at J, with 9 bases between the two ends. The germline V gene encodes CDR1 SGHRS and CDR2 YFSETQ. The CDR3 spans 14 residues. CDR3 bases: TGCGCCAGCAGCGAGCCAGGGAGCACAGATACGCAGTATTTT. This codes for CASSEPGSTDTQYF.

This CDR3 is CASTQVSGNTIYF. DNA for the CDR3: TGTGCCAGCACCCAGGTCTCTGGAAACACCATATATTTT. The chain carries TRBV11-2 and TRBJ1-3; no clear D gene. The CDR3 is 13 residues long. Germline lookup yields CDR1 SGHAT and CDR2 FQNNGV. V dropped 7 bases and J dropped 0 bases, with 7 bases sitting between them.

Only a few counts were recorded for this clone. The genes are TRBV5-1 and TRBJ2-2; the D gene is possibly TRBD2 (5 bases). Germline-derived CDR1 and CDR2 are SGHRS and YFSETQ. V lost 3 bases, J lost 0 bases, and 6 bases lay in between. This CDR3 region has 14 residues. For the CDR3, the DNA is TGCGCCAGCAGCTCCGGGACGAACACCGGGGAGCTGTTTTTT. This sequence encodes CASSSGTNTGELFF.